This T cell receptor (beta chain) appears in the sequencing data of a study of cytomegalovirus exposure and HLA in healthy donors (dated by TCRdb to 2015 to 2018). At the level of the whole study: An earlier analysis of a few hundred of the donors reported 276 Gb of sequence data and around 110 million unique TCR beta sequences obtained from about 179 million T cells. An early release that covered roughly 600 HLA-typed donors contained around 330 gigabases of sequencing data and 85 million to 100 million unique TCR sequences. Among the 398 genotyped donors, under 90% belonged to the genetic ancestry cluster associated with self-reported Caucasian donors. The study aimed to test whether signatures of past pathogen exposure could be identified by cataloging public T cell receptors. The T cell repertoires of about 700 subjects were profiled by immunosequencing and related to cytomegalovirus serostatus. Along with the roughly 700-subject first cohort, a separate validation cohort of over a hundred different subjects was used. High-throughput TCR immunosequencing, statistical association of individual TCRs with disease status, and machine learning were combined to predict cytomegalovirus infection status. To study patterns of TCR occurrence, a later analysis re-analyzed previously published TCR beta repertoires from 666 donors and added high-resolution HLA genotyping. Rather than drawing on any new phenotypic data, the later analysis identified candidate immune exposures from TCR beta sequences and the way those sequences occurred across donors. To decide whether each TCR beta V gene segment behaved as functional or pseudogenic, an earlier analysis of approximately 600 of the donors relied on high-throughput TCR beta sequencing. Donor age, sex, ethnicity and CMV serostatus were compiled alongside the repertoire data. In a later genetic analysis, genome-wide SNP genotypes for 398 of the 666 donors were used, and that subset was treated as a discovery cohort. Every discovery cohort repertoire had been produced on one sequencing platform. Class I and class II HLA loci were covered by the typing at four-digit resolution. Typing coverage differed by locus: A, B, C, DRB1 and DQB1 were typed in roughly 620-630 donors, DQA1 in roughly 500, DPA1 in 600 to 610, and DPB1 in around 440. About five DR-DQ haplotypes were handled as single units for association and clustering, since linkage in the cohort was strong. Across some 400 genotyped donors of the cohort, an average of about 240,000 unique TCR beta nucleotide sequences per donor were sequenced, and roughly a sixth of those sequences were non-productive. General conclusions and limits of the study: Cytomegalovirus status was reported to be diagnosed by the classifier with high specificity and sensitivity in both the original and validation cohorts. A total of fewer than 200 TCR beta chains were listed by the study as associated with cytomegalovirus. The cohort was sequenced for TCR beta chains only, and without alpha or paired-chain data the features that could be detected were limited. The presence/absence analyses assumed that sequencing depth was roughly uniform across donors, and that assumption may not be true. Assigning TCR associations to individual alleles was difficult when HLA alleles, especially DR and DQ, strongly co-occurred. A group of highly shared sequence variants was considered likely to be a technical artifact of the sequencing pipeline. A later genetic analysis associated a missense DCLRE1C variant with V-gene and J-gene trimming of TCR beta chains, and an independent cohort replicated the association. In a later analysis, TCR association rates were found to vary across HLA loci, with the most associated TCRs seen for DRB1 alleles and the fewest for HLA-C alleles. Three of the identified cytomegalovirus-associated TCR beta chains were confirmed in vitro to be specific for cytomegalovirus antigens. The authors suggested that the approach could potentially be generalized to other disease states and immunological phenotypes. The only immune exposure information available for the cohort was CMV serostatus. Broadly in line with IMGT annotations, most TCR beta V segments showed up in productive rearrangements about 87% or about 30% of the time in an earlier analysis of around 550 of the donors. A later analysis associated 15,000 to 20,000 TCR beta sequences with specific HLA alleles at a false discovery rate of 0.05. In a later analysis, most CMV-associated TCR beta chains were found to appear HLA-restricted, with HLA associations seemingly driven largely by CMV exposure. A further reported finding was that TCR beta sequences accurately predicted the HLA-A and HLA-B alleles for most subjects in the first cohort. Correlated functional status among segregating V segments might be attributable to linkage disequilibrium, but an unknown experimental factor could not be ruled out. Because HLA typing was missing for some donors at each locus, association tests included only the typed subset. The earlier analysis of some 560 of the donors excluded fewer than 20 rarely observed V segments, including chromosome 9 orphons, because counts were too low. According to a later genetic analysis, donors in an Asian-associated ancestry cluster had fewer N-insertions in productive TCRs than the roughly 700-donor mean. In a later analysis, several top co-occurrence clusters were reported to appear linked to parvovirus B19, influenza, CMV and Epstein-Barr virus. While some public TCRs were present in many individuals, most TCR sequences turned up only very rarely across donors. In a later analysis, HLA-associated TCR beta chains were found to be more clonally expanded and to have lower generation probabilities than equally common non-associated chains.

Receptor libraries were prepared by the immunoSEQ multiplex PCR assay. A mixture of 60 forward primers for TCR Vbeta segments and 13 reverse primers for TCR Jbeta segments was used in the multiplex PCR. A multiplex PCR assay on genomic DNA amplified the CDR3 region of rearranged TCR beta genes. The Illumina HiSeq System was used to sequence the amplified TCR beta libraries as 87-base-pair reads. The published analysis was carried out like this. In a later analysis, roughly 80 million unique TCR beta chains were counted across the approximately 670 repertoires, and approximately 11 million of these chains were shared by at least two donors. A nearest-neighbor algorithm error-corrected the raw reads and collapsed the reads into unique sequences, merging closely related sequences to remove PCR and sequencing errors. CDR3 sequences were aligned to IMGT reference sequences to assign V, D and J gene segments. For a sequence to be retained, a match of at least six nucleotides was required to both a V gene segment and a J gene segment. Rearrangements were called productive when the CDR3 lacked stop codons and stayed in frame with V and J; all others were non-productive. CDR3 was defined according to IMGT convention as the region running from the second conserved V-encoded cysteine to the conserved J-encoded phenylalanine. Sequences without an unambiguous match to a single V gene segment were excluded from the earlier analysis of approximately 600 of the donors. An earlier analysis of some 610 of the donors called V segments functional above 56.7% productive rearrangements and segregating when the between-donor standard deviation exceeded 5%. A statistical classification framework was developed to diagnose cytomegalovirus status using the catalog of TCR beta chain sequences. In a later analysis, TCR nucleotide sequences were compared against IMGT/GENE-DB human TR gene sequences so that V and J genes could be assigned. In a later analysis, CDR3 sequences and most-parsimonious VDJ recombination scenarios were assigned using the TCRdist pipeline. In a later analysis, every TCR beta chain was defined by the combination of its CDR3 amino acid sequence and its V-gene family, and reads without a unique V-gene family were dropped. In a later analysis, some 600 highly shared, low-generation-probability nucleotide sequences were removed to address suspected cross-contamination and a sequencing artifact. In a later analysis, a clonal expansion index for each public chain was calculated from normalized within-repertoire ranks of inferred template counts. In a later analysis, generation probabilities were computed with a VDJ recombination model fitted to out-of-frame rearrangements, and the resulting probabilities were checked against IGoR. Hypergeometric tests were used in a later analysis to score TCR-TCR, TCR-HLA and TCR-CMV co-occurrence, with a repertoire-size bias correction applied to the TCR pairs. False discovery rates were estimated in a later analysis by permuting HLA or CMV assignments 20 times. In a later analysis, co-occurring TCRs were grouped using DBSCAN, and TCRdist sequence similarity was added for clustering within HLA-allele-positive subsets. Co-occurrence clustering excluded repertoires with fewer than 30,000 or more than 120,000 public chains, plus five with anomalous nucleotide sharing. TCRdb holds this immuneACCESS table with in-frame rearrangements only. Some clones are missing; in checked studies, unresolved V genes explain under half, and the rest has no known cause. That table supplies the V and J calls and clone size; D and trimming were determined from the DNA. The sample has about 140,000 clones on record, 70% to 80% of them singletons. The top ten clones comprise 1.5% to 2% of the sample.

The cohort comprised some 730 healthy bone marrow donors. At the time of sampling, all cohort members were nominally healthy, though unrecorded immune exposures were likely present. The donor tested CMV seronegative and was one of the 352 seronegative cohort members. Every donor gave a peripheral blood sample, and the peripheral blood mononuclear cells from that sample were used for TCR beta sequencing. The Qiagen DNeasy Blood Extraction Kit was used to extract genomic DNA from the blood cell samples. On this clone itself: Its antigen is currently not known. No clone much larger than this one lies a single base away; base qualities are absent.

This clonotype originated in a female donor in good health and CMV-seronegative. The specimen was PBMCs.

The DNA sequence follows: TGTGCCAGCAGCTTAGGACTAGAAGGAGATGAGCAGTTCTTC. This encodes CASSLGLEGDEQFF. The chain is assembled from TRBV11-3 and TRBJ2-1; TRBD2 is a possible D gene, resting on 6 matching bases. The trim is 1 base for V and 8 bases for J, with a gap of 12 bases between the germline ends. The CDR3 measures 14 amino acids from cysteine to phenylalanine. The only DNA kept is the CDR3, 42 bases in frame from the first base. CDR1 and CDR2, looked up from the germline V gene, are SGHNT and YENEEA. The full variable domain, with segments outside the CDR3 supplied by the reference TRBV11-3 and TRBJ2-1 proteins, appears as EAGVVQSPRYKIIEKKQPVAFWCNPISGHNTLYWYLQNLGQGPELLIRYENEEAVDDSQLPKDRFSAERLKGVDSTLKIQPAELGDSAVYLCASSLGLEGDEQFFGPGTRLTVL.